Listed here are 30 T cell receptor beta chains from one sample, sequenced in a study of blood T cell repertoires in COVID-19. Here immunoSEQ multiplex PCR was the method, and the copy in TCRdb shows in-frame clones only, minus some. The repertoire has roughly 260,000 clones, around 86% of them found once; the top ten carry around 2.4%. The sample comprised PBMCs or T cells enriched from blood (not recorded which). These receptors were collected from a woman between 18 and 29 years old who had recovered from COVID-19.

The CDR3 spells CASRRAANTGELFF. The DNA of the CDR3 is TGTGCCAGCAGGCGAGCGGCGAACACCGGGGAGCTGTTTTTT. The chain recombines TRBV7-3 with TRBJ2-2; possible D gene TRBD2, 5 bases. Deletions cut 6 bases from V and 0 bases from J, with 8 bases between. Germline V CDR1 and CDR2: SGHTA, FQGTGA. The CDR3 is 14 residues long.

The chain couples TRBV6-5 to TRBJ1-4; the match to TRBD1 covers 9 bases. This CDR3 is built from 15 residues. CDR1 and CDR2 from the germline V gene are MNHEY and SVGAGI. V shed 4 bases, J shed 7 bases, and the junction held 7 bases outside the gene matches. The CDR3 DNA reads as TGTGCCAGCAGTTTCTACAGGGGGCAGGTTGAAAAACTGTTTTTT. It codes for CASSFYRGQVEKLFF.

This chain links TRBV27 with TRBJ1-5; TRBD1 matches 9 bases. This CDR3 is 15 amino acids long. CDR1 is MNHEY, CDR2 SMNVEV, per germline (reference sequence). After removal of 3 bases from V and 4 bases from J, the junction contained 4 bases not matched to a gene. CDR3 residues: CASSFGTGRNQPQHF. The CDR3 DNA reads as TGTGCCAGCAGTTTTGGGACAGGGAGGAATCAGCCCCAGCATTTT.

This clone appeared a single time. J is TRBJ2-7 and V is TRBV23-1; a possible D gene is TRBD2 (5 bases). TRBV23-1 is an ORF for which the function is uncertain. Trimming pared 3 bases from V and 3 bases from J, leaving 18 bases between. The CDR3 extends over 16 amino acids. The CDR3 region is CASSHRALDGVYEQYF. As DNA, the CDR3 is TGCGCCAGCAGTCACCGGGCCTTGGACGGGGTCTACGAGCAGTACTTC.

V gene TRBV25-1 combines with J gene TRBJ1-1; D is ambiguous. Trimming stripped 1 base from V and 3 bases from J, with 9 bases between. The CDR3 runs to 14 residues. Germline V gives CDR1 MGHDK, CDR2 SYGVNS. CDR3 sequence reads: CASSEWATDTEAFF. CDR3 sequence (DNA): TGTGCCAGCAGTGAATGGGCCACCGACACTGAAGCTTTCTTT.

J is TRBJ2-1 and V is TRBV3-1 (or the pseudogene TRBV3-2), with 10 positions matching TRBD2. This CDR3 contains 17 residues. V gave up 1 base and J gave up 4 bases; unmatched junction bases: 7. Per germline, CDR1 LGHDT and CDR2 YNNKEL (reference sequence). The CDR3 protein is CASSQGPTSGIYNEQFF. The CDR3 nucleotides read TGTGCCAGCAGCCAAGGCCCAACTAGCGGGATTTACAATGAGCAGTTCTTC.

For the CDR3, the DNA is TGTGCCAGTACCCACCTTAGCGGGAGAAGCGACTCCGAGCAGTTCTTC. Translation: CASTHLSGRSDSEQFF. The rearrangement joins TRBV19 to TRBJ2-1; 9 nucleotides align to TRBD2. Unmatched junction bases numbered 17, after V lost 7 bases and J lost 10 bases. The V gene's germline CDR1 is LNHDA and CDR2 SQIVND (reference sequence). CDR3 length equals 16 residues.

The chain joins TRBV5-1 to TRBJ2-5, with a possible D match to TRBD2 (5 bases). The V and J ends lost 0 bases and 2 bases respectively, with 8 bases between them. The CDR3 is made up of 14 amino acids. CDR1 and CDR2 (germline): SGHRS, YFSETQ. The CDR3 spells CASSLGTSQETQYF. The CDR3 coding sequence is TGCGCCAGCAGCTTGGGGACTTCACAAGAGACCCAGTACTTC.

J is TRBJ1-6 and V is TRBV27; the D is unclear. The CDR3 is 18 amino acids. The V gene's germline CDR1 is MNHEY and CDR2 SMNVEV (reference sequence). V shed 2 bases and J shed 0 bases, with 14 bases lying between them. Written as DNA, the CDR3 is TGTGCCAGCAGTTTACTCAGTCTCGGGAGCTCCTATAATTCACCCCTCCACTTT. Its protein is CASSLLSLGSSYNSPLHF.

The rearrangement uses TRBV2 and TRBJ2-1; 11 bases align to TRBD1. Trimming took 6 bases from V and 10 from J; bases not matched to a gene: 8. Germline CDR1 SNHLY, CDR2 FYNNEI. This CDR3 has 14 residues. CDR3 region: CASRRGQGVNEQFF. CDR3 sequence (DNA): TGTGCCAGCAGAAGGGGACAGGGGGTGAACGAGCAGTTCTTC.

V is TRBV7-9 and J is TRBJ1-2; TRBD1 is a possible D gene (5 bases). Germline loops: CDR1 SEHNR, CDR2 FQNEAQ (reference sequence). The V end was cut by 1 base, the J end by 5 bases, with 11 bases between. This CDR3 is 14 amino acids long. In nucleotides, the CDR3 is TGTGCCAGCAGCTTAGATCGGGGGTTGTATGGCTACACCTTC. Residues: CASSLDRGLYGYTF.

This chain uses TRBV10-3 with TRBJ2-1, with 12 bases fitting TRBD2. The length of the CDR3 is 17 residues. V gave up 2 bases and J gave up 1 base; unmatched junction bases: 3. CDR1 ENHRY and CDR2 SYGVKD come from the germline V gene. The CDR3 region is CAISETSGGWSYNEQFF. The CDR3 DNA is TGTGCCATCAGTGAGACTAGCGGGGGGTGGTCCTACAATGAGCAGTTCTTC.

The rearrangement uses TRBV4-1 and TRBJ1-5; 9 nucleotides match TRBD1. This CDR3 region has 14 residues. With V trimmed by 2 bases and J by 6 bases, 2 bases remained unmatched. Germline V gives CDR1 MGHRA, CDR2 YSYEKL. This CDR3 reads CASSQTGGSQPQHF. The CDR3 DNA reads TGCGCCAGCAGCCAAACAGGGGGCAGTCAGCCCCAGCATTTT.

The V call is TRBV4-2, the J call TRBJ2-1; 11 bases are a match to TRBD2. This CDR3 has 16 residues. Germline loops: CDR1 LGHNA, CDR2 YNFKEQ. The V gene end was trimmed by 4 bases and the J gene end by 0 bases; junction bases not matched to a gene: 2. CDR3: CASSRGTSGSYNEQFF. The CDR3 DNA reads as TGTGCCAGCAGCCGAGGGACTAGCGGCTCCTACAATGAGCAGTTCTTC.

A few counts support this clone. The chain is built from TRBV7-8 and TRBJ1-1; D is ambiguous. The CDR3 is 14 residues long. Germline lookup yields CDR1 SGHVS and CDR2 FQNEAQ. V lost 2 bases to trimming and J lost 0 bases, with 7 bases between them. The CDR3 bases are TGTGCCAGCAGCTTAAGATGGCTGAACACTGAAGCTTTCTTT. This encodes CASSLRWLNTEAFF.

This clone was observed many times. The V and J genes are TRBV4-1 and TRBJ2-3, with TRBD2 matching over 8 bases. Germline V gives CDR1 MGHRA, CDR2 YSYEKL. V lost 1 base, J lost 2 bases, and 11 bases stayed unmatched. This CDR3 spans 18 amino acids. The CDR3 coding sequence is TGCGCCAGCAGCCAAGTCCCGTCCGGGCGGGGGGCCACAGATACGCAGTATTTT. Amino acids: CASSQVPSGRGATDTQYF.

The chain carries TRBV7-9 and TRBJ1-5, with unresolved D. V lost 3 bases and J 0 bases, leaving 9 bases between the germline ends. This CDR3 spans 15 amino acids. Germline CDR1 reads SEHNR; CDR2 reads FQNEAQ (reference sequence). CDR3 nucleotide sequence: TGTGCCAGCAGCTTCGGCGGCGGTAGCAATCAGCCCCAGCATTTT. Its protein product is CASSFGGGSNQPQHF. Full variable domain (missing parts from reference TRBV7-9 and TRBJ1-5): DTGVSQNPRHKITKRGQNVTFRCDPISEHNRLYWYRQTLGQGPEFLTYFQNEAQLEKSRLLSDRFSAERPKGSFSTLEIQRTEQGDSAMYLCASSFGGGSNQPQHFGDGTRLSIL.

This chain connects TRBV12-3 or TRBV12-4 to TRBJ2-5; D unresolved. This CDR3 region has 12 residues. V gave up 6 bases and J gave up 3 bases, with 8 bases separating them. The CDR3 loop is CASSQIEETQYF. CDR3 coding DNA: TGTGCCAGCAGCCAAATAGAAGAGACCCAGTACTTC.

Only one count was recorded for this clone. J is TRBJ1-5 and V is TRBV19; TRBD1 might be the D (5 bases). This CDR3 spans 13 amino acids. Per germline, CDR1 LNHDA and CDR2 SQIVND (reference sequence). V gave up 6 bases and J gave up 3 bases, with 9 bases separating them. The CDR3 bases are TGTGCCAGTAGCCAGGGCAACAATCAGCCCCAGCATTTT. This gives the protein CASSQGNNQPQHF.

This chain links TRBV27 with TRBJ2-1; 9 nucleotides align to TRBD2. V lost 8 bases to trimming and J lost 5 bases; unmatched junction nucleotides: 10. The germline gives CDR1 MNHEY, CDR2 SMNVEV (reference sequence). The CDR3 has 15 residues. The CDR3 reads CASQSISGSNNEQFF. The DNA for the CDR3 is TGTGCCAGCCAGTCGATTAGCGGGAGTAACAATGAGCAGTTCTTC.

This clone was counted at least ten times. The CDR3 region has the DNA TGTGCCAGCACCGGGGGGGCCCTCAGCACAGATACGCAGTATTTT. Residues: CASTGGALSTDTQYF. V is TRBV7-2 and J is TRBJ2-3; TRBD2 agrees at 8 bases. The germline gives CDR1 SGHTA, CDR2 FQGNSA. CDR3 length: 15 amino acids. After removal of 7 bases from V and 0 bases from J, the junction contained 6 bases not matched to a gene. The full variable domain, rest sourced from reference TRBV7-2 and TRBJ2-3, is GAGVSQSPSNKVTEKGKDVELRCDPISGHTALYWYRQSLGQGLEFLIYFQGNSAPDKSGLPSDRFSAERTGGSVSTLTIQRTQQEDSAVYLCASTGGALSTDTQYFGPGTRLTVL.

This clone was observed a handful of times. The chain carries TRBV19 and TRBJ2-5; D might be TRBD1 (6 bases). The V end lost 6 bases, the J end lost 0 bases, and 14 bases lay between the germline ends. The germline gives CDR1 LNHDA, CDR2 SQIVND (reference sequence). The CDR3 is made up of 15 amino acids. CDR3 sequence reads: CASRQGQGYQETQYF. The CDR3 DNA follows: TGTGCCAGTAGACAGGGCCAGGGGTACCAAGAGACCCAGTACTTC.

V is TRBV10-1 and J is TRBJ2-1, with 9 bases lining up with TRBD2. Germline assignment: CDR1 WNHNN and CDR2 SYGVQD (reference sequence). V gave up 4 bases and J gave up 9 bases; unmatched junction bases: 13. The CDR3 is 16 amino acids. Written as DNA, the CDR3 is TGCGCCAGCAGTGGGGGACTAGCAAACCCCAGGGGTGAGCAGTTCTTC. Protein sequence: CASSGGLANPRGEQFF.

This clone was picked up one time. This chain connects TRBV28 to TRBJ2-7; 9 nucleotides align to TRBD2. J gave up 0 bases and V 3 bases, and 15 bases lay outside the gene matches. This CDR3 comprises 19 residues. Germline CDR1 MDHEN, CDR2 SYDVKM. The CDR3 DNA reads as TGTGCCAGCAGTTTTTTGGTGCTAGGCGGGAGGGGGGGCTCCTACGAGCAGTACTTC. Encoded protein: CASSFLVLGGRGGSYEQYF.

This chain links TRBV27 with TRBJ1-5; D not certain. This CDR3 is built from 14 residues. Germline lookup yields CDR1 MNHEY and CDR2 SMNVEV (reference sequence). V was shortened by 3 bases and J by 6 bases, with 12 bases between the two germline ends. In DNA, the CDR3 is TGTGCCAGCAGTTTTGACGGGGTGACTCAGCCCCAGCATTTT. Translated, it gives CASSFDGVTQPQHF.

This clone is a singleton in its sample. The chain joins TRBV6-5 to TRBJ1-5; TRBD1 agrees at 10 bases. The germline CDR1 and CDR2 sequences are MNHEY and SVGAGI. J was trimmed by 5 bases and V by 6 bases; bases with no gene match: 4. The CDR3 totals 14 residues. CDR3 region: CASRPGTGDQPQHF. DNA of the CDR3: TGTGCCAGCAGGCCAGGGACAGGGGATCAGCCCCAGCATTTT.

The chain couples TRBV15 to TRBJ1-1, with 7 bases identical to TRBD1. V trimming: 0 bases; J trimming: 5 bases; junction bases outside the gene matches: 6. Looked up from germline, CDR1 is LNHNV and CDR2 is YYDKDF (reference sequence). The CDR3 is 15 amino acids. The CDR3 reads CATSRDRGQLTEAFF. For the CDR3, the DNA is TGTGCCACCAGCAGAGATCGGGGACAGCTTACTGAAGCTTTCTTT.

The V gene is TRBV5-6, the J gene TRBJ2-3; 11 bases are shared with TRBD1. The germline V gene encodes CDR1 SGHDT and CDR2 YYEEEE. V gave up 4 bases and J gave up 0 bases; unmatched junction bases: 4. This CDR3 comprises 16 residues. The CDR3 region is CASSTGTGGSTDTQYF. In DNA form, the CDR3 reads TGTGCCAGCAGCACCGGGACAGGGGGAAGCACAGATACGCAGTATTTT.

This chain joins TRBV3-1 (or the pseudogene TRBV3-2) and TRBJ1-5; no clear D. V lost 0 bases and J 1 base, leaving 10 bases between the germline ends. Germline V gives CDR1 LGHDT, CDR2 YNNKEL (reference sequence). The CDR3 has 16 amino acids. CDR3 bases: TGTGCCAGCAGCCAAGAGACGGGGAGAAGCAATCAGCCCCAGCATTTT. This gives the protein CASSQETGRSNQPQHF.

This rearrangement joins TRBV6-5 to TRBJ2-7; 9 bases align to TRBD1. The CDR3 runs 16 residues. V was pared by 0 bases and J by 0 bases, with 3 bases of the junction left unmatched. Germline CDR1 reads MNHEY; CDR2 reads SVGAGI. The CDR3 region is CASSYSGTGSSYEQYF. The CDR3 coding sequence is TGTGCCAGCAGTTACTCTGGGACAGGGAGCTCCTACGAGCAGTACTTC.